This entry describes one T cell receptor (beta chain). Its antigen remains unidentified. These data belong to a study of response to subunit inactivated influenza vaccine. Whole-study results and caveats: Seasonal influenza vaccination, on each occasion, was suggested by the authors to recruit few new T cells.

TCRdb ran MiXCR on the RT-PCR reads and lists one entry per CDR3 protein. The repertoire holds 160,000 or so distinct CDR3 sequences, with approximately 11% as singletons. There are 14 residues in the CDR3. Germline CDR1 DFQATT, CDR2 SNEGSKA (reference sequence). V dropped 6 bases and J dropped 7; count of bases not matched to a gene: 12. This clonotype was obtained from a man aged 50 or older who received an inactivated influenza vaccine. The chain recombines TRBV20-1 with TRBJ1-2; TRBD1 aligns across 9 bases. Material: non-naive T cells sorted from PBMCs, obtained 40 to 50 days after vaccination. The CDR3 loop reads CSASGQGISCGYTF. CDR3 nucleotides: TGCAGTGCAAGTGGACAGGGGATCAGCTGTGGCTACACCTTC.